The 14 T cell receptor beta chains below come from one sample, sequenced in a study of radiation and T cells in renal cell carcinoma. Sequencing used immunoSEQ multiplex PCR; TCRdb keeps in-frame clones, though not all of them. The table shows about 22,000 clones, with about 51% occurring only once. Sample treatment: 15 Gy SBRT to primary tumor, nephrectomy 4 weeks later. The sample in question was tumor tissue, obtained from a patient whose treatment included radiotherapy and nephrectomy. The receptors shown here come from a woman in her fifties or sixties with renal cell carcinoma.

This clone came up a few times. The V gene is TRBV19, the J gene TRBJ2-1, with 13 bases identical to TRBD2. V lost 3 bases and J lost 7; bases outside the gene matches: 9. The length of the CDR3 is 17 residues. CDR1 and CDR2 from the germline V gene are LNHDA and SQIVND (reference sequence). The CDR3 DNA follows: TGTGCCAGTAGTATTAGGTTACTAGCGGGGGGGCCGAATGAGCAGTTCTTC. Protein: CASSIRLLAGGPNEQFF.

V is TRBV2 and J is TRBJ2-3, with D maybe TRBD1 (5 bases). CDR1 and CDR2 from the germline V gene are SNHLY and FYNNEI. The length of the CDR3 is 13 residues. V was shortened by 6 bases and J by 8 bases, with 15 bases between the two germline ends. This CDR3 is CASRGWGGSTQYF. The DNA for the CDR3 is TGTGCCAGCAGGGGGTGGGGCGGAAGTACGCAGTATTTT.

The CDR3 DNA sequence: TGCGCCAGCAGCCAAGGAAGTGGGCGGGGGGCCGGGGATACGCAGTATTTT. Translating it yields CASSQGSGRGAGDTQYF. The chain couples TRBV4-3 to TRBJ2-3, with TRBD2 matching over 8 bases. This CDR3 spans 17 amino acids. CDR1 LGHNA and CDR2 YSLEER come from the germline V gene. The V segment lost 1 base and the J segment 6 bases; nucleotides outside the gene matches: 12.

The chain is built from TRBV7-2 and TRBJ1-3; D not resolved. The V gene's germline CDR1 is SGHTA and CDR2 FQGNSA. The V gene lost 3 bases and the J gene lost 2 bases, with 8 bases spanning the gap. CDR3 length: 14 residues. The CDR3 sequence: CASSFWLPGNTIYF. CDR3 sequence (DNA): TGTGCCAGCAGCTTTTGGCTCCCTGGAAACACCATATATTTT.

J is TRBJ2-5 and V is TRBV11-2; D uncertain. The V and J ends lost 3 bases and 1 base respectively, with 6 bases between them. The CDR3 covers 13 residues. The V gene's germline CDR1 is SGHAT and CDR2 FQNNGV. CDR3 DNA: TGTGCCAGCAGCTTGACCCTCCAAGAGACCCAGTACTTC. It codes for CASSLTLQETQYF. Based on the CDR3 plus reference TRBV11-2 and TRBJ2-5, the full variable domain is EAGVAQSPRYKIIEKRQSVAFWCNPISGHATLYWYQQILGQGPKLLIQFQNNGVVDDSQLPKDRFSAERLKGVDSTLKIQPAKLEDSAVYLCASSLTLQETQYFGPGTRLLVL.

CDR3 DNA sequence: TGCAGTGCTAGCCGGGGGACCCAGTACTTC. Protein: CSASRGTQYF. The chain links TRBV20-1 to TRBJ2-5; D is perhaps TRBD2 (5 bases). Trimming took off 3 bases at V and 7 bases at J, with 6 bases between the two ends. CDR1 and CDR2 (germline): DFQATT, SNEGSKA (reference sequence). The CDR3 extends over 10 amino acids.

Many counts were recorded for this clone. The chain carries TRBV30 and TRBJ1-6; a weak D match, TRBD1 (6 bases). The CDR3 is made up of 16 amino acids. Trimming pared 0 bases from V and 8 bases from J, leaving 17 bases between. Germline V CDR1 and CDR2: GTSNPN, SVGIG (reference sequence). CDR3 nucleotide sequence: TGTGCCTGGAGTGTATCCCCTCCAGGGGCGGATTCACCCCTCCACTTT. It codes for CAWSVSPPGADSPLHF.

The J gene is TRBJ1-2, the V gene TRBV6-6; 11 positions agree with TRBD1. This CDR3 spans 14 amino acids. Germline CDR1 MNHNY, CDR2 SVGAGI (reference sequence). The V and J ends lost 7 bases and 5 bases, in that order; junction bases with no gene match: 6. The DNA of the CDR3 is TGTGCCAGCACAAGGACAGGGGGCACTTATGGCTACACCTTC. It yields the protein CASTRTGGTYGYTF.

V usage is TRBV10-3 and J usage is TRBJ1-1; 9 bases align to TRBD1. Germline V gene sequence: CDR1 ENHRY, CDR2 SYGVKD. The CDR3 length is 15 residues. The J segment lost 6 bases and the V segment lost 6 bases, leaving 11 bases of the junction unmatched. CDR3 region: CAIRKTTGGESEAFF. As DNA, the CDR3 is TGTGCCATCAGAAAAACGACAGGGGGAGAATCTGAAGCTTTCTTT.

This chain connects TRBV7-9 to TRBJ2-1; 9 positions match TRBD2. With V trimmed by 7 bases and J by 6 bases, 10 bases remained unmatched. CDR1 and CDR2 from the germline V gene are SEHNR and FQNEAQ (reference sequence). The CDR3 spans 15 residues. The CDR3 region has the DNA TGTGCCAGCAACCTCCAGGAGCGGGGGGCCAATGAGCAGTTCTTC. It yields the protein CASNLQERGANEQFF.

This clone has a single count. The chain uses TRBV15 and TRBJ1-1; 9 bases map to TRBD1. Trimming at V came to 1 base and at J to 5 bases, leaving 5 bases not matched to a gene. From germline, CDR1 is LNHNV and CDR2 YYDKDF (reference sequence). The CDR3 contains 15 residues. DNA of the CDR3: TGTGCCACCAGCAGAGCTGAAGACAGGGGGACTGAAGCTTTCTTT. The encoded protein is CATSRAEDRGTEAFF.

This chain connects TRBV13 to TRBJ1-4; no clear D. Germline V gives CDR1 PRHDT, CDR2 FYEKMQ (reference sequence). The CDR3 has 14 residues. Trimming removed 6 bases from V and 7 bases from J, with 15 bases in between. CDR3: CASSFWFDPEKLFF. The CDR3 DNA sequence: TGTGCCAGCAGTTTCTGGTTTGACCCTGAAAAACTGTTTTTT.

The chain is built from TRBV5-5 and TRBJ1-5, with D perhaps TRBD1 (5 bases). The germline gives CDR1 SGHKS, CDR2 YYEKEE (reference sequence). V lost 4 bases to trimming and J lost 1 base, with 9 bases between them. The CDR3 consists of 14 residues. CDR3 sequence: CASSLGTSNQPQHF. CDR3 DNA: TGTGCCAGCAGCCTTGGGACCAGCAATCAGCCCCAGCATTTT.

The chain uses TRBV29-1 and TRBJ1-2; D is uncertain. The CDR3 length is 12 residues. The germline gives CDR1 SQVTM, CDR2 ANQGSEA. Trimming took 5 bases from V and 7 from J, leaving 14 bases between them. The CDR3 loop reads CSVYGEEGGYTF. The CDR3 DNA reads as TGCAGCGTTTATGGGGAGGAAGGTGGCTACACCTTC.